The entry below gives a single T cell receptor (beta chain) sequence along with its context. Germline loops: CDR1 DFQATT, CDR2 SNEGSKA (reference sequence). This CDR3 is 11 amino acids long. V shed 6 bases and J shed 8 bases, with 10 bases lying between them. Participant reports of clinical history set cohort assignment. Here immunoSEQ multiplex PCR was the method, and the copy in TCRdb shows in-frame clones only, minus some. The sample records 200,000 to 250,000 clones, around 90% being singletons. The data originate from a study of blood T cell repertoires in COVID-19. Study summary: Both acute and convalescent COVID-19 samples were obtained from the United States, Italy and Spain.

V and J are TRBV20-1 and TRBJ2-2; tentative D call: TRBD2 (7 bases). Sequencing was done on a sample of PBMCs or T cells enriched from blood (not recorded which). The source of this sequence is a woman between 50 and 59 years old with acute COVID-19. The CDR3 nucleotides are TGCAGTGCGGGAGGGGGAGGGGAGCTGTTTTTT. Protein sequence: CSAGGGGELFF.